Listed here are 28 T cell receptor beta chains from one sample, sequenced in a study of identical twins' blood T cells. TCRdb re-analysed the 5' RACE reads in MiXCR, keeping a single row per CDR3 protein. The sample lists 300,000 to 450,000 distinct CDR3 sequences, 28% occurring once. Specimen: PBMCs. These receptors came from a woman between 18 and 50 years old in good health.

The rearrangement uses TRBV20-1 and TRBJ1-1, with 7 positions matching TRBD1. The V gene end was trimmed by 3 bases and the J gene end by 0 bases; junction bases not matched to a gene: 4. The CDR3 is made up of 14 amino acids. Germline V gives CDR1 DFQATT, CDR2 SNEGSKA (reference sequence). The CDR3 sequence is CSASRDSLNTEAFF. The CDR3 nucleotides read TGCAGTGCTAGCCGGGACAGCCTGAACACTGAAGCTTTCTTT.

There are many counts of this clonotype. Here the CDR3 reads CASSYGREQPQHF. The CDR3 region has the DNA TGTGCCAGCAGTTACGGGAGGGAACAGCCCCAGCATTTT. This rearrangement joins TRBV6-5 to TRBJ1-5; D gene uncertain. V was shortened by 2 bases and J by 7 bases, with 9 bases between the two germline ends. The CDR3 contains 13 residues. Germline V CDR1 and CDR2: MNHEY, SVGAGI.

The CDR3 sequence is CASTMSRAEQFF. In DNA, the CDR3 is TGTGCCAGCACTATGAGTCGGGCTGAGCAGTTCTTC. V and J are TRBV2 and TRBJ2-1; no reliable D call. V was trimmed by 7 bases and J by 9 bases, leaving 13 bases between them. CDR1 is SNHLY, CDR2 FYNNEI, per germline. This CDR3 contains 12 residues.

This clonotype was recorded at least ten times. CDR3 nucleotides: TGTGCCAGCAGCTTAGGACCCTCGGGGGGGTTCTACAATGAGCAGTTCTTC. Protein sequence: CASSLGPSGGFYNEQFF. V usage is TRBV7-6 and J usage is TRBJ2-1; TRBD2 matches at 8 bases. Germline V gene data show CDR1 as SGHVS and CDR2 as FNYEAQ. The CDR3 runs 17 residues. Unmatched junction bases numbered 8, after V lost 1 base and J lost 3 bases.

The rearrangement links TRBV7-2 to TRBJ1-2; D may be TRBD1 (6 bases). The CDR3 spans 17 residues. CDR1 SGHTA and CDR2 FQGNSA come from the germline V gene. V lost 2 bases, J lost 4 bases, and 20 bases lay in between. The CDR3 reads CASSLRPAPGTLYGYTF. DNA of the CDR3: TGTGCCAGCAGCTTAAGACCCGCCCCAGGGACACTCTATGGCTACACCTTC.

In this sample, this clonotype turned up many times. This chain uses TRBV2 with TRBJ1-1; D uncertain. Germline loops: CDR1 SNHLY, CDR2 FYNNEI. V lost 5 bases to trimming and J lost 5 bases, with 9 bases between them. The CDR3 covers 12 residues. The CDR3 loop is CASSPLRTEAFF. DNA of the CDR3: TGTGCCAGCAGTCCCCTGAGGACTGAAGCTTTCTTT.

This clonotype was detected only a few times. The V gene is TRBV20-1, the J gene TRBJ2-7; 7 nucleotides align to TRBD1. This CDR3 has 13 residues. Losses at the gene ends were 6 bases for V and 6 bases for J; bases not matched to a gene: 11. Germline-derived CDR1 and CDR2 are DFQATT and SNEGSKA (reference sequence). The CDR3 sequence is CSAGRGLSGEQYF. CDR3 DNA sequence: TGCAGTGCGGGCAGGGGGTTAAGCGGCGAGCAGTACTTC.

Concerning this clonotype itself: An end of the junction does not agree with germline; a read error may underlie this. This chain's CDR3 is CASSQAGVSGYAF. The CDR3 coding sequence is TGTGCCAGCAGCCAAGCGGGGGTGAGTGGCTACGCCTTC. The chain employs TRBV3-1 and TRBJ1-2; tentatively, D is TRBD1 (5 bases). CDR1 is LGHDT and CDR2 is YNNKEL in the germline V gene (reference sequence). This CDR3 spans 13 amino acids.

The CDR3 sequence: CASSYSGTTNTGELFF. The CDR3 coding sequence is TGTGCCAGCAGTTACTCCGGGACTACGAACACCGGGGAGCTGTTTTTT. V gene TRBV6-2 or TRBV6-3 combines with J gene TRBJ2-2; 7 bases align to TRBD2. The germline V gene has CDR1 MNHEY and CDR2 SVGEGT. The CDR3 runs to 16 residues. Losses at the gene ends were 0 bases for V and 0 bases for J; bases not matched to a gene: 1.

This chain connects TRBV12-3 or TRBV12-4 to TRBJ2-2; D unclear. Trimming left V 3 bases short and J 4 bases short, with 12 bases between. CDR3 length: 15 amino acids. The CDR3 loop is CASSFRRELTGELFF. In nucleotides, the CDR3 is TGTGCCAGCAGTTTCCGTAGGGAACTCACCGGGGAGCTGTTTTTT.

This clonotype was observed a handful of times. The V call is TRBV9, the J call TRBJ1-2; D uncertain. Germline V gives CDR1 SGDLS, CDR2 YYNGEE. Between the trimmed V and J ends, which lost 0 bases and 2 bases, there was a span of 5 bases. The CDR3 is made up of 13 amino acids. The CDR3 here is CASSVDINYGYTF. CDR3 DNA: TGTGCCAGCAGCGTAGACATAAACTATGGCTACACCTTC. The whole variable domain, remainder taken from reference TRBV9 and TRBJ1-2, is DSGVTQTPKHLITATGQRVTLRCSPRSGDLSVYWYQQSLDQGLQFLIQYYNGEERAKGNILERFSAQQFPDLHSELNLSSLELGDSALYFCASSVDINYGYTFGSGTRLTVV.

This clonotype occurred a few times. The rearrangement joins TRBV7-2 to TRBJ1-1; D gene unclear. The ends were cut back, 0 bases at V and 2 bases at J, with 10 bases in the middle. CDR1 is SGHTA and CDR2 is FQGNSA in the germline V gene. The CDR3 has 15 amino acids. The CDR3 region is CASSLAGSTNTEAFF. The CDR3 bases are TGTGCCAGCAGCTTAGCGGGGTCAACCAACACTGAAGCTTTCTTT.

This clonotype has more than one count but fewer than ten. The CDR3 nucleotides are TGTGCCAGCAGTTACAATAGGGGACTAGCGGCTCAAGAGACCCAGTACTTC. Encoded protein: CASSYNRGLAAQETQYF. The V and J genes are TRBV6-5 and TRBJ2-5, with 11 bases fitting TRBD2. CDR1 and CDR2 from the germline V gene are MNHEY and SVGAGI. The CDR3 totals 17 residues. V dropped 2 bases and J dropped 2; count of bases not matched to a gene: 7.

V is TRBV18 and J is TRBJ1-5; D might be TRBD1 (5 bases). This CDR3 has 13 residues. The V end was cut by 3 bases, the J end by 8 bases, with 11 bases between. CDR1 KGHSH and CDR2 LQKENI come from the germline V gene. CDR3 nucleotides: TGTGCCAGCTCACCGACCAGGGAGAAGCCCCAGCATTTT. Translation gives CASSPTREKPQHF.

This sequence joins TRBV7-2 and TRBJ2-2; 7 bases fit TRBD2. The CDR3 extends over 17 amino acids. Germline CDR1 and CDR2: SGHTA and FQGNSA. With V trimmed by 2 bases and J by 3 bases, 9 bases remained unmatched. CDR3 coding DNA: TGTGCCAGCAGCTTAAAGTCGCGGGGGTCTTACACCGGGGAGCTGTTTTTT. This sequence encodes CASSLKSRGSYTGELFF.

The chain links TRBV29-1 to TRBJ1-1; perhaps TRBD1 as D (6 bases). V lost 7 bases, J lost 4 bases, and 25 bases lay in between. CDR1 is SQVTM, CDR2 ANQGSEA, per germline. This CDR3 is 16 amino acids long. The DNA of the CDR3 is TGCAGCGCGCGAAGGGGCCAAACAGGGACGGGCACTGAAGCTTTCTTT. Translation gives CSARRGQTGTGTEAFF. Using reference TRBV29-1 and TRBJ1-1 for the parts outside the CDR3, the full variable domain is SAVISQKPSRDICQRGTSLTIQCQVDSQVTMMFWYRQQPGQSLTLIATANQGSEATYESGFVIDKFPISRPNLTFSTLTVSNMSPEDSSIYLCSARRGQTGTGTEAFFGQGTRLTVV.

The chain carries TRBV10-3 and TRBJ1-1; D is uncertain. With 2 bases removed from V and 1 base from J, the gap between germline ends came to 5 bases. CDR3 length: 13 residues. Germline CDR1 ENHRY, CDR2 SYGVKD. The CDR3 region has the DNA TGTGCCATCAGTGAGCGGGGGAACACTGAAGCTTTCTTT. It specifies CAISERGNTEAFF.

For this clonotype: A much larger clone lies one base from this, so it may be a read error. Here the CDR3 DNA reads TGTGCTAGCACCGAGCGGACCCTTCGGACTACTGGAGCTTTCTTT. The encoded protein is CASTERTLRTTGAFF. V gene TRBV7-7 combines with J gene TRBJ1-1; D not resolved. The germline V gene encodes CDR1 SSHAT and CDR2 FNYEAQ (reference sequence). This CDR3 has 15 residues.

CDR3 sequence: CASNQQGRGGTEAFF. DNA of the CDR3: TGTGCCAGCAACCAACAGGGGCGTGGGGGCACTGAAGCTTTCTTT. This chain links TRBV6-2 or TRBV6-3 with TRBJ1-1; 7 nucleotides match TRBD1. The CDR3 extends over 15 amino acids. From germline, CDR1 is MNHEY and CDR2 SVGEGT. V was pared by 7 bases and J by 4 bases, with 12 bases of the junction left unmatched.

Points on this clonotype: At one end the junction does not follow the germline gene, possibly because of a read error. The V gene is TRBV27, the J gene TRBJ2-2; 12 bases are a match to TRBD1. CDR3 length: 17 residues. Looked up from germline, CDR1 is MNHEY and CDR2 is SMNVEV (reference sequence). The CDR3 here is CASTLLTGTGGTGEPFF. CDR3 sequence (DNA): TGTGCCAGCACCCTGCTTACCGGGACAGGGGGCACCGGGGAGCCGTTTTTT.

Details on this clonotype: Mismatch with germline at one junction end may stem from a read error. The chain recombines TRBV16 with TRBJ1-3; D uncertain. The CDR3 covers 13 residues. Germline V gene sequence: CDR1 KGHSY, CDR2 FQNENV. Here the CDR3 reads CASSQSSVNTIYF. CDR3 in DNA: TGTGCCAGCAGCCAATCGTCTGTAAACACCATATATTTT.

V gene TRBV14 combines with J gene TRBJ2-1; perhaps D is TRBD1 or TRBD2 (5 bases each). The CDR3 runs to 11 residues. V lost 8 bases and J 3 bases, leaving 5 bases between the germline ends. The germline V gene encodes CDR1 SGHDN and CDR2 FVKESK. This chain's CDR3 is CASGGYNEQFF. In DNA, the CDR3 is TGTGCCAGCGGGGGCTACAATGAGCAGTTCTTC.

This clonotype has at least ten counts. The V call is TRBV14, the J call TRBJ2-2; 10 nucleotides line up with TRBD2. Germline V gene sequence: CDR1 SGHDN, CDR2 FVKESK. The CDR3 is made up of 17 amino acids. Trimming cost V 2 bases and J 2 bases; bases outside gene matches: 5. The CDR3 DNA sequence: TGTGCCAGCAGCCAATACCGGACTAGCGGTAACACCGGGGAGCTGTTTTTT. Its protein is CASSQYRTSGNTGELFF.

V and J are TRBV29-1 and TRBJ2-7, with 11 bases lining up with TRBD2. V lost 4 bases to trimming and J lost 0 bases; unmatched junction nucleotides: 8. The germline gives CDR1 SQVTM, CDR2 ANQGSEA. The CDR3 has 16 residues. The CDR3 nucleotides are TGCAGCGTTGGCGGGACTAGCGGTAAAAGCTCCTACGAGCAGTACTTC. Translating it yields CSVGGTSGKSSYEQYF.

The rearrangement uses TRBV6-2 or TRBV6-3 and TRBJ1-1; D is possibly TRBD1 (6 bases). Germline assignment: CDR1 MNHEY and CDR2 SVGEGT. The CDR3 length is 15 residues. Trimming removed 2 bases from V and 1 base from J, with 11 bases in between. CDR3 in amino acids: CASSYLDRRNTEAFF. CDR3 bases: TGTGCCAGCAGTTACCTGGACAGACGGAACACTGAAGCTTTCTTT.

J is TRBJ1-4 and V is TRBV4-1; D ambiguous. The CDR3 runs to 20 residues. Germline CDR1 is MGHRA and CDR2 is YSYEKL. V was cut by 4 bases and J by 3 bases, with 27 bases left in between. The CDR3 coding sequence is TGCGCCAGCAGCCGTTACTTATCAACGGGCAGTAGCGACTCTAATGAAAAACTGTTTTTT. It yields the protein CASSRYLSTGSSDSNEKLFF.

This clonotype has only a few counts. The genes are TRBV7-2 and TRBJ1-2; D gene ambiguous. The CDR3 sequence is 14 residues long. From germline, CDR1 is SGHTA and CDR2 FQGNSA. V was cut by 4 bases and J by 4 bases, with 13 bases left in between. The CDR3 sequence: CASSSRAPTYGYTF. CDR3 DNA sequence: TGTGCCAGCAGCTCCCGGGCCCCCACCTATGGCTACACCTTC.

The CDR3: CASSSQQGDTEAFF. In nucleotides, the CDR3 is TGCGCCAGCAGCAGCCAGCAGGGTGACACTGAAGCTTTCTTT. This rearrangement joins TRBV5-1 to TRBJ1-1; TRBD1 might be the D (5 bases). CDR1 and CDR2 (germline): SGHRS, YFSETQ. The CDR3 contains 14 residues. Trimming took off 4 bases at V and 3 bases at J, with 13 bases between the two ends.